The 32 T cell receptor beta chains below come from one sample, sequenced in a study of beta chain features in type 1 diabetes. Expressed TCRB transcripts were sequenced because the isolated RNA had all been reverse transcribed beforehand. The protocol was immunoSEQ multiplex PCR, while the TCRdb copy is restricted to in-frame clones and leaves out a portion. Among 640,000 or so clones listed, roughly 12% were seen once. These receptors' antigens are unknown. Study-level findings and limits: TCRB CDR3s were moderately but significantly shorter in Type 1 diabetes patients in all four CD4+ subsets.

Sequencing input: naive CD4+ T cells from blood. Receptors were obtained from a man between 18 and 35 years old with type 1 diabetes.

The V gene is TRBV27, the J gene TRBJ2-1; 7 bases match TRBD1. The CDR3 consists of 14 residues. The germline V gene encodes CDR1 MNHEY and CDR2 SMNVEV (reference sequence). V lost 4 bases to trimming and J lost 5 bases; unmatched junction nucleotides: 5. In nucleotides, the CDR3 is TGTGCCAGCAGTTCTAGACAGGGACACAATGAGCAGTTCTTC. It encodes CASSSRQGHNEQFF.

The chain is built from TRBV19 and TRBJ1-2; 8 bases are a match to TRBD1. From germline, CDR1 is LNHDA and CDR2 SQIVND (reference sequence). V shed 10 bases, J shed 5 bases, and the junction held 6 bases outside the gene matches. This CDR3 has 12 amino acids. CDR3 DNA: TGTGCCACTGCCGACAGGGGATATGGCTACACCTTC. Its protein product is CATADRGYGYTF.

The V and J genes are TRBV7-9 and TRBJ1-2; 7 positions agree with TRBD1. The CDR3 is 15 amino acids. Germline V gene sequence: CDR1 SEHNR, CDR2 FQNEAQ (reference sequence). V gave up 5 bases and J gave up 3 bases; unmatched junction bases: 9. CDR3 DNA sequence: TGTGCCAGCAGCAGACGACAGGGAGGAGACTATGGCTACACCTTC. It codes for CASSRRQGGDYGYTF. Full variable domain (remainder filled in from reference TRBV7-9 and TRBJ1-2): DTGVSQNPRHKITKRGQNVTFRCDPISEHNRLYWYRQTLGQGPEFLTYFQNEAQLEKSRLLSDRFSAERPKGSFSTLEIQRTEQGDSAMYLCASSRRQGGDYGYTFGSGTRLTVV.

This chain joins TRBV30 and TRBJ2-6, with D tentatively TRBD1 (5 bases). With 3 bases removed from V and 0 bases from J, the gap between germline ends came to 12 bases. Germline values: CDR1 GTSNPN, CDR2 SVGIG (reference sequence). The CDR3 totals 16 residues. The CDR3 nucleotides are TGTGCCTGGAGCCAAGGGGCCCCCTCTGGGGCCAACGTCCTGACTTTC. This translates into CAWSQGAPSGANVLTF. Supplemented by reference TRBV30 and TRBJ2-6, the full variable domain reads SQTIHQWPATLVQPVGSPLSLECTVEGTSNPNLYWYRQAAGRGLQLLFYSVGIGQISSEVPQNLSASRPQDRQFILSSKKLLLSDSGFYLCAWSQGAPSGANVLTFGAGSRLTVL.

V is TRBV6-5 and J is TRBJ2-7; 8 bases are shared with TRBD2. After removal of 10 bases from V and 6 bases from J, the junction contained 8 bases not matched to a gene. The CDR3 extends over 12 amino acids. CDR1 is MNHEY and CDR2 is SVGAGI in the germline V gene. CDR3 region: CAIHRGGSEQYF. CDR3 nucleotides: TGTGCCATCCATCGGGGGGGCTCCGAGCAGTACTTC.

The chain combines TRBV4-1 with TRBJ1-1; TRBD1 matches 7 bases. Germline lookup yields CDR1 MGHRA and CDR2 YSYEKL. The CDR3 runs to 15 residues. The ends lost 1 base at V and 5 bases at J; junction bases unmatched: 7. CDR3 loop: CASSQGFQGETEAFF. For the CDR3, the DNA is TGCGCCAGCAGCCAAGGGTTCCAGGGGGAAACTGAAGCTTTCTTT.

The rearrangement uses TRBV7-2 and TRBJ2-1; TRBD2 matches 14 bases. The V and J ends lost 5 bases and 1 base, in that order; junction bases with no gene match: 10. Germline V gives CDR1 SGHTA, CDR2 FQGNSA. CDR3 length: 19 amino acids. CDR3 nucleotides: TGTGCCAGCAGCACATCCGGGACTAGCGGGGGCCTATCCTACAATGAGCAGTTCTTC. Protein: CASSTSGTSGGLSYNEQFF.

The chain recombines TRBV30 with TRBJ1-2, with 9 positions matching TRBD1. The germline V gene has CDR1 GTSNPN and CDR2 SVGIG (reference sequence). The CDR3 length is 15 residues. V lost 1 base and J lost 3; bases outside the gene matches: 6. The CDR3 loop is CAWSEDRGLDYGYTF. The CDR3 DNA reads as TGTGCCTGGAGTGAGGACAGGGGATTGGACTATGGCTACACCTTC.

The sample holds a few counts of this clone. The chain joins TRBV30 to TRBJ1-1; D call uncertain. The CDR3 extends over 13 amino acids. The germline gives CDR1 GTSNPN, CDR2 SVGIG (reference sequence). Deletions cut 2 bases from V and 1 base from J, with 8 bases between. CDR3 region: CAWSPDPNTEAFF. CDR3 nucleotide sequence: TGTGCCTGGAGTCCCGACCCGAACACTGAAGCTTTCTTT. Variable domain in full (rest from reference TRBV30 and TRBJ1-1): SQTIHQWPATLVQPVGSPLSLECTVEGTSNPNLYWYRQAAGRGLQLLFYSVGIGQISSEVPQNLSASRPQDRQFILSSKKLLLSDSGFYLCAWSPDPNTEAFFGQGTRLTVV.

The V call is TRBV7-8, the J call TRBJ2-1; a possible D gene is TRBD2 (5 bases). There are 13 residues in the CDR3. The V end lost 5 bases, the J end lost 8 bases, and 13 bases lay between the germline ends. The germline CDR1 and CDR2 sequences are SGHVS and FQNEAQ. In nucleotides, the CDR3 is TGTGCCAGCAGCCGGAGAACGCGGGATGAGCAGTTCTTC. Protein product: CASSRRTRDEQFF.

There are a few counts of this clone. The CDR3: CASSLDSLNSPLHF. The CDR3 DNA reads as TGTGCCAGCAGCTTGGACAGCCTTAATTCACCCCTCCACTTT. The rearrangement uses TRBV5-4 and TRBJ1-6; D unclear. This CDR3 comprises 14 residues. Germline-derived CDR1 and CDR2 are SGHNT and YYREEE (reference sequence). The V end was cut by 0 bases, the J end by 6 bases, with 7 bases between.

The J gene is TRBJ2-7, the V gene TRBV21-1. TRBV21-1 is an annotated pseudogene. This CDR3 contains 15 residues. The CDR3 reads CASSKVGGPSYEQYF. The CDR3 region has the DNA TGTGCCAGCAGCAAAGTAGGGGGGCCTTCCTACGAGCAGTACTTC.

This clone was seen a few times. Within the sample, other DNA sequences also encode this same CDR3. The chain carries TRBV30 and TRBJ2-3, with TRBD2 matching over 7 bases. The CDR3 totals 13 residues. The germline CDR1 and CDR2 sequences are GTSNPN and SVGIG (reference sequence). V lost 5 bases and J lost 0; bases outside the gene matches: 2. The chain's CDR3 is CAWSSGSTDTQYF. The CDR3 DNA follows: TGTGCCTGGTCTAGCGGAAGCACAGATACGCAGTATTTT.

The table lists this clone with a few counts. Different DNA sequences within this sample yield the same CDR3. V is TRBV28 and J is TRBJ2-3; 8 bases fit TRBD2. Germline V gene data show CDR1 as MDHEN and CDR2 as SYDVKM. V gave up 2 bases and J gave up 4 bases; unmatched junction bases: 2. The CDR3 extends over 14 amino acids. CDR3 nucleotides: TGTGCCAGCAGTTTAGGACTAGCCGCAGATACGCAGTATTTT. This encodes CASSLGLAADTQYF. The whole variable domain, filled in from reference TRBV28 and TRBJ2-3, reads DVKVTQSSRYLVKRTGEKVFLECVQDMDHENMFWYRQDPGLGLRLIYFSYDVKMKEKGDIPEGYSVSREKKERFSLILESASTNQTSMYLCASSLGLAADTQYFGPGTRLTVL.

CDR3 DNA sequence: TGTGCCATCAGTGACGTCGGGGGCCGGGAAAAACTGTTTTTT. This translates into CAISDVGGREKLFF. V usage is TRBV10-3 and J usage is TRBJ1-4; possible D gene TRBD1, 6 bases. CDR3 length equals 14 residues. Germline V gives CDR1 ENHRY, CDR2 SYGVKD. Between the trimmed V and J ends, which lost 3 bases and 8 bases, there was a span of 13 bases.

V usage is TRBV13 and J usage is TRBJ1-2; D may be TRBD1 (5 bases). The germline CDR1 and CDR2 sequences are PRHDT and FYEKMQ (reference sequence). This CDR3 comprises 15 residues. With 5 bases removed from V and 5 bases from J, the gap between germline ends came to 18 bases. The chain's CDR3 is CASSHRDPLLYGYTF. CDR3 in DNA: TGTGCCAGCAGCCACCGGGACCCCCTTCTTTATGGCTACACCTTC. The whole variable domain, filled in from reference TRBV13 and TRBJ1-2, reads AAGVIQSPRHLIKEKRETATLKCYPIPRHDTVYWYQQGPGQDPQFLISFYEKMQSDKGSIPDRFSAQQFSDYHSELNMSSLELGDSALYFCASSHRDPLLYGYTFGSGTRLTVV.

The chain recombines TRBV29-1 with TRBJ2-5, with a possible D match to TRBD1 (5 bases). The V gene lost 2 bases and the J gene lost 4 bases, with 11 bases spanning the gap. The CDR3 covers 13 residues. Germline V gene lookup returns CDR1 SQVTM and CDR2 ANQGSEA. The CDR3 region is CSVERQRGETQYF. The CDR3 nucleotides are TGCAGCGTTGAACGGCAAAGGGGAGAGACCCAGTACTTC.

The chain combines TRBV28 with TRBJ1-5; 9 bases fit TRBD1. This CDR3 contains 15 residues. Looked up from germline, CDR1 is MDHEN and CDR2 is SYDVKM. V shed 5 bases and J 2 bases; nucleotides not matched to a gene: 4. The DNA of the CDR3 is TGTGCCAGCAGTACAGGGGGCGGCGGCAATCAGCCCCAGCATTTT. Residues: CASSTGGGGNQPQHF.

This clone was counted a few times. Other DNA sequences in the sample encode the same CDR3. This chain connects TRBV18 to TRBJ2-3; D remains ambiguous. Germline V gene lookup returns CDR1 KGHSH and CDR2 LQKENI. Between the trimmed V and J ends, which lost 3 bases and 0 bases, there was a span of 4 bases. The CDR3 runs 13 residues. The CDR3 reads CASSPPSTDTQYF. The CDR3 nucleotides are TGTGCCAGCTCACCTCCTAGCACAGATACGCAGTATTTT.

The V and J genes are TRBV6-5 and TRBJ1-2; the D is unclear. V was shortened by 1 base and J by 3 bases, with 9 bases between the two germline ends. Germline V gene sequence: CDR1 MNHEY, CDR2 SVGAGI. The CDR3 covers 14 residues. The CDR3 is CASSYFGRDYGYTF. CDR3 coding DNA: TGTGCCAGCAGTTACTTTGGGAGGGACTATGGCTACACCTTC.

This clone appeared a few times. The chain carries TRBV7-9 and TRBJ2-2; no firm D call. Trimming took off 11 bases at V and 1 base at J, with 8 bases between the two ends. CDR3 length equals 12 residues. Per germline, CDR1 SEHNR and CDR2 FQNEAQ (reference sequence). The CDR3 bases are TGTGCCCCGGACGTGAACACCGGGGAGCTGTTTTTT. Amino acids: CAPDVNTGELFF.

This clone has a handful of counts. This rearrangement joins TRBV7-9 to TRBJ1-2, with 8 bases that match TRBD1. V was clipped by 6 bases and J by 4 bases; unmatched bases: 7. Per germline, CDR1 SEHNR and CDR2 FQNEAQ (reference sequence). This CDR3 has 14 residues. The CDR3 nucleotides are TGTGCCAGCAGACCTGGACAGGGACTCTATGGCTACACCTTC. Protein product: CASRPGQGLYGYTF.

The chain carries TRBV7-6 and TRBJ2-7, with D uncertain. Germline V gives CDR1 SGHVS, CDR2 FNYEAQ. CDR3 size: 14 residues. Trimming stripped 1 base from V and 4 bases from J, with 11 bases between. CDR3 sequence reads: CASSLGVGSYEQYF. For the CDR3, the DNA is TGTGCCAGCAGCTTAGGGGTTGGATCGTACGAGCAGTACTTC. The full variable domain, in which reference TRBV7-6 and TRBJ2-7 provide the parts outside the CDR3, is GAGVSQSPRYKVTKRGQDVALRCDPISGHVSLYWYRQALGQGPEFLTYFNYEAQQDKSGLPNDRFSAERPEGSISTLTIQRTEQRDSAMYRCASSLGVGSYEQYFGPGTRLTVT.

The chain couples TRBV11-1 to TRBJ2-2, with 9 bases fitting TRBD1. The CDR3 covers 15 residues. V was clipped by 1 base and J by 6 bases; unmatched bases: 3. CDR1 is SGHAT and CDR2 is FQDESV in the germline V gene (reference sequence). The CDR3 protein is CASSLGTGDAGELFF. The CDR3 region has the DNA TGTGCCAGCAGCTTAGGGACAGGGGATGCCGGGGAGCTGTTTTTT.

The table lists this clone with a few counts. The V call is TRBV19, the J call TRBJ1-1, with a weak D call TRBD1 (6 bases). V gave up 8 bases and J gave up 6 bases, with 16 bases separating them. The CDR3 consists of 13 residues. Germline V gene data show CDR1 as LNHDA and CDR2 as SQIVND (reference sequence). CDR3 amino acids: CASDQGYGAEAFF. In DNA, the CDR3 is TGTGCCAGTGATCAGGGGTATGGAGCTGAAGCTTTCTTT. The full variable domain, in which reference TRBV19 and TRBJ1-1 provide the parts outside the CDR3, is DGGITQSPKYLFRKEGQNVTLSCEQNLNHDAMYWYRQDPGQGLRLIYYSQIVNDFQKGDIAEGYSVSREKKESFPLTVTSAQKNPTAFYLCASDQGYGAEAFFGQGTRLTVV.

In this sample, this clone turned up a few times. The J gene is TRBJ2-6, the V gene TRBV19; D is tentatively TRBD1 or TRBD2 (5 bases each). The CDR3 runs to 18 residues. Germline lookup yields CDR1 LNHDA and CDR2 SQIVND (reference sequence). V lost 3 bases and J 0 bases, leaving 15 bases between the germline ends. CDR3 amino acids: CASSIPGTAISGANVLTF. As DNA, the CDR3 is TGTGCCAGTAGTATCCCAGGGACCGCGATCTCTGGGGCCAACGTCCTGACTTTC.

This chain connects TRBV11-3 to TRBJ2-3, with a weak D call TRBD2 (5 bases). The CDR3 contains 17 residues. Germline V gene lookup returns CDR1 SGHNT and CDR2 YENEEA. Trimming took off 4 bases at V and 2 bases at J, with 19 bases between the two ends. The CDR3 DNA follows: TGTGCCAGCAGCTCAATCCGGTCCGGGGAGCACACAGATACGCAGTATTTT. Protein product: CASSSIRSGEHTDTQYF.

This clone was found a few times. J is TRBJ1-1 and V is TRBV6-5; 8 bases fit TRBD1. The CDR3 has 14 amino acids. CDR1 and CDR2 from the germline V gene are MNHEY and SVGAGI. V was clipped by 5 bases and J by 3 bases; unmatched bases: 5. The chain's CDR3 is CASSQGTGDTEAFF. In DNA form, the CDR3 reads TGTGCCAGCAGTCAAGGGACAGGCGACACTGAAGCTTTCTTT.

The chain couples TRBV9 to TRBJ2-1; TRBD2 agrees at 8 bases. Germline CDR1 reads SGDLS; CDR2 reads YYNGEE. The CDR3 runs to 20 residues. Unmatched junction bases numbered 20, after V lost 3 bases and J lost 3 bases. This CDR3 is CASSAPVSGGTMTLYNEQFF. In nucleotides, the CDR3 is TGTGCCAGCAGCGCCCCGGTATCGGGGGGGACCATGACCCTCTACAATGAGCAGTTCTTC.

The V call is TRBV2, the J call TRBJ2-1, with a weak D call TRBD2 (5 bases). Trimming removed 4 bases from V and 1 base from J, with 8 bases in between. The CDR3 length is 14 residues. Germline CDR1 and CDR2: SNHLY and FYNNEI. The CDR3 reads CASSARASYNEQFF. The CDR3 nucleotides read TGTGCCAGCAGTGCGAGGGCTTCCTACAATGAGCAGTTCTTC.

The CDR3 DNA sequence: TGTGCCAGCAGCTTGGACAGGGGACTCGCTACTGCTTTCTTT. Translated, it gives CASSLDRGLATAFF. The chain uses TRBV5-6 and TRBJ1-1; TRBD1 aligns across 7 bases. This CDR3 contains 14 residues. The junction had 10 bases not matched to a gene; V was cut back by 0 bases and J by 11 bases. Per germline, CDR1 SGHDT and CDR2 YYEEEE.

This clone was detected only a few times. The chain carries TRBV29-1 and TRBJ2-3, with 7 bases aligning to TRBD2. CDR3 length: 12 amino acids. Trimming at V came to 8 bases and at J to 5 bases, leaving 7 bases not matched to a gene. Per the germline V gene, CDR1 is SQVTM and CDR2 is ANQGSEA. The CDR3 nucleotides are TGCAGCTCCCCGGGGGGAGAAGATACGCAGTATTTT. It yields the protein CSSPGGEDTQYF.